Detailed here is one T cell receptor beta chain. The sample originates from a study of blood T cell repertoires in COVID-19. Study in general: PBMCs, B-cell-depleted T cells, or T cells provided the cDNA or gDNA that made up the material.

Using immunoSEQ multiplex PCR, the repertoire was profiled, and TCRdb retains in-frame clones only, with some absent. The sample consists of fewer than 250,000 clones, 86% of them appearing once. This clonotype was obtained from a woman in her thirties or forties in a cohort exposed to, infected with or recovered from COVID-19 (not recorded which). Sequenced: PBMCs or T cells enriched from blood (not recorded which).

CDR3 protein: CASSLVSREPNEKLFF. The CDR3 coding sequence is TGTGCCAGCAGCTTAGTTTCTAGGGAGCCTAATGAAAAACTGTTTTTT. The chain is built from TRBV7-9 and TRBJ1-4; D is uncertain. V lost 1 base and J lost 3, with 12 bases in between. The CDR3 is 16 residues long. The germline V gene encodes CDR1 SEHNR and CDR2 FQNEAQ (reference sequence).